This TCR beta chain was sequenced in a study of identical twins (dated by TCRdb to between 2015 and 2016). About the investigation overall: The study deep-sequenced TCR alpha and beta repertoires from monozygotic twins, unrelated adults of various ages and cord blood to test whether fetal clonotypes persist. To rule out contamination, replicate twin experiments were performed at different times with different library preparation protocols. The paper as a whole reports these results and caveats: The excess sharing between twins in beta out-of-frame sequences was weaker because fewer shared sequences reduced the signal-to-noise ratio. Out-of-frame TCR alpha sharing in monozygotic twins was systematically underestimated by recombination models, whereas sharing between unrelated individuals was in agreement with the recombination models. Because the same donors could not be followed over many years, conclusions were based on cross-sectional statistical analysis. Invariant T cells such as MAIT and iNKT could partly confound zero-insertion analyses, though diverse VJ usage argued against this for most clonotypes. Fewer insertions were carried by abundant cord blood beta clonotypes, a similar but weaker trend appeared in young adult naive repertoires, and no such trend appeared in memory repertoires. Compared with coincidental sharing between unrelated individuals, out-of-frame TCR alpha sequences shared between twins had an excess of sequences with low generation probability.

Remarks on this clonotype: Its antigen has not been determined. Base qualities are not recorded, but no much larger clone differs from it by a single base.

V ends up 2 bases short and J 13 bases short, with an unmatched junction base count of 4. The CDR3 measures 11 amino acids from cysteine to phenylalanine. Left in the record is the CDR3 DNA by itself, 33 bases read in frame from the first base. CDR1 MNHEY and CDR2 SMNVEV were looked up in the germline V gene (reference sequence). The library was generated by 5' RACE. Sequencer: Illumina HiSeq 2000. A universal primer binding site was added through template switching, and the final cDNA carried a unique molecular identifier so that TCR cDNA molecules could be counted accurately. Specific primers in the conserved constant-segment region were used to synthesize first-strand cDNA for the TCR alpha and beta chains. Each cDNA library was double barcoded, with a SMART-Mk sample barcode plus Illumina barcodes, to control for contamination. Two successive PCR steps introduced TruSeq adapter sequences along with Illumina sample barcodes. The Illumina HiSeq platform was used with custom primers to sequence TCR alpha and beta cDNA libraries. Processing in the source paper ran as follows. Unique molecular identifiers were extracted from raw reads with MiGEC, and CDR3 positions were determined with MiXCR. For each individual, recombination models were inferred using an EM algorithm with the repgenHMM and IGoR tools. Shared clonotypes were analyzed with the tcR package in R, and sharing was normalized by the product of cloneset sizes. Out-of-frame nonproductive sequences were analyzed to study raw recombination free of thymic and clonal selection effects. TCRdb applied fastp at Q25 and MiXCR to the public reads, then kept only in-frame beta chains. Rows matching on CDR3 protein sequence are summarized as one entry with the most common DNA and genes. TCRdb's processing, not the authors', yielded these V and J calls. The sample table records approximately 670,000 distinct CDR3 sequences; around 6.1% of these occur just once. About 2% of the sample is held by the ten biggest clonotypes.

Every donor was a healthy Caucasian. Three unrelated non-twin adults were also sequenced: a male aged 18 to 30, a male aged 50 to 59 and a female aged 50 to 59. Using Miltenyi CD45RO+ enrichment and human naive T-cell isolation kits, memory (CD45RO+) and naive T cells were isolated from PBMC. The sample taken for sequencing was naive T cells sorted from blood. Per the publication, the cell subset or site label means: cells isolated with a human naive T-cell isolation kit. The TCR comes from a man between 18 and 35 years old in good health. The sequence links TRBV27 to TRBJ1-1, and 7 bases in between align with TRBD1. CDR3 loop: CASSLGRGVFF. The bases are TGTGCCAGCAGTTTAGGCAGGGGGGTTTTCTTT.